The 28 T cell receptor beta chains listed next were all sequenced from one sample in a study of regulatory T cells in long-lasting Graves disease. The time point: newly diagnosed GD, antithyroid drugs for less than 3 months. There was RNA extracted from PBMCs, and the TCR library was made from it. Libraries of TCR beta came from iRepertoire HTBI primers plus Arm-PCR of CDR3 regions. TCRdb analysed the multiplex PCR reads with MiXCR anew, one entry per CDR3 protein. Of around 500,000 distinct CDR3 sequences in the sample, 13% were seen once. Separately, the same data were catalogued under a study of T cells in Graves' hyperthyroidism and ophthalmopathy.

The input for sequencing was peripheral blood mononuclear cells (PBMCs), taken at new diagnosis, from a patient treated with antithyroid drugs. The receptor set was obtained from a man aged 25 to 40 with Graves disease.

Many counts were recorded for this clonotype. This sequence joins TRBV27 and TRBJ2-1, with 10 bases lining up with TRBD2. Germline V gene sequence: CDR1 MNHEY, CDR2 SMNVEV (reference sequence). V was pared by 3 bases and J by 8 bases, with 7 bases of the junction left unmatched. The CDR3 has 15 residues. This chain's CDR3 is CASSFLAGASDEQFF. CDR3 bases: TGTGCCAGCAGTTTCCTAGCGGGAGCAAGCGATGAGCAGTTCTTC.

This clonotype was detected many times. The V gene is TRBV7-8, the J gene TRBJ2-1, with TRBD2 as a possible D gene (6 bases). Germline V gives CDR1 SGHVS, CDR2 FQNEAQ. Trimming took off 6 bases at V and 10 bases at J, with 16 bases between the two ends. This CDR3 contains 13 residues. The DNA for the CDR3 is TGTGCCAGCAGGCAGATGAGGGGACTGGAGCAGTTCTTC. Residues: CASRQMRGLEQFF.

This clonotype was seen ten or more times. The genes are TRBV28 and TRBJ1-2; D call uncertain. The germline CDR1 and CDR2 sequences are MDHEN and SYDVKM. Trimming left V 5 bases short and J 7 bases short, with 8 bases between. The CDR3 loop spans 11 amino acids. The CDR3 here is CASSRNTGYTF. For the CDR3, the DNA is TGTGCCAGCAGTCGAAATACTGGCTACACCTTC.

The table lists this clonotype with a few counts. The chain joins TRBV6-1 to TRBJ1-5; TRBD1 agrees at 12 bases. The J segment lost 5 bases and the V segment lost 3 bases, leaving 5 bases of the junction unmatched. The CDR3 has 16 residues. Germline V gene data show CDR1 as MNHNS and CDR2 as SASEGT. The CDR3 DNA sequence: TGTGCCAGCAGTGACGGGGACAGGGGGCCGTATCAGCCCCAGCATTTT. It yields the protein CASSDGDRGPYQPQHF.

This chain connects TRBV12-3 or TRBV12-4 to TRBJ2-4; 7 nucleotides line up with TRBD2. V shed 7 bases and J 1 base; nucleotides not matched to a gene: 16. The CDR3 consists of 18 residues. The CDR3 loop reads CASIPRDYPLTAKNIQYF. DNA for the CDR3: TGTGCCAGCATCCCCCGGGACTATCCTCTCACGGCCAAAAACATTCAGTACTTC.

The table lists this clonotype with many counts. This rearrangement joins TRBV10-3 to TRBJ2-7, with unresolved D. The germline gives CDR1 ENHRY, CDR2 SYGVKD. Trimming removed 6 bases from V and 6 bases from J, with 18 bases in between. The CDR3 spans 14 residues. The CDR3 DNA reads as TGTGCCATCAGGACCGCACAGACCTCCGGCGAGCAGTACTTC. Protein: CAIRTAQTSGEQYF.

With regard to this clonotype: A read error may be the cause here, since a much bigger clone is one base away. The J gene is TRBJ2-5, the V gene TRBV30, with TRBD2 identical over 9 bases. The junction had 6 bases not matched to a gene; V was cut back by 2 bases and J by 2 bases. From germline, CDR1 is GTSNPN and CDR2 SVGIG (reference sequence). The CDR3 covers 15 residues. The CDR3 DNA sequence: TGTGCCTGGAGTTTGACTAGCGGAGCTCAAGAGACCCAGTACTTC. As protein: CAWSLTSGAQETQYF.

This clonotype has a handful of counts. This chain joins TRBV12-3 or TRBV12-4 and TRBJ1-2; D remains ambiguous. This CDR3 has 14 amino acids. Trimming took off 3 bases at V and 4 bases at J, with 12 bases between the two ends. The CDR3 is CASSLNSETYGYTF. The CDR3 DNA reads TGTGCCAGCAGTTTGAACAGCGAGACCTATGGCTACACCTTC.

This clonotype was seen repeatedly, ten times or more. CDR3: CAITPGGRGRDNEQFF. The CDR3 coding sequence is TGTGCCATCACCCCAGGCGGGAGAGGGAGGGACAATGAGCAGTTCTTC. The chain carries TRBV10-3 and TRBJ2-1; 7 bases map to TRBD2. This CDR3 is 16 amino acids long. Trimming removed 7 bases from V and 5 bases from J; junction bases left unmatched: 14. Germline CDR1 ENHRY, CDR2 SYGVKD.

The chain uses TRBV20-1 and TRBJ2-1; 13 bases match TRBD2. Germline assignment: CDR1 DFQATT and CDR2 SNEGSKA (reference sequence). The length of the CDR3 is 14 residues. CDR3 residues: CSGTGTSGIDEQFF. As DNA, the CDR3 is TGCAGCGGGACCGGGACTAGCGGGATCGATGAGCAGTTCTTC.

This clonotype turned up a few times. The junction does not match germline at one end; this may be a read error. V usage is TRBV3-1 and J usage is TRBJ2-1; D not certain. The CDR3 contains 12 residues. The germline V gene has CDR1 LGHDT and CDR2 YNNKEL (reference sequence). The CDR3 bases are TGTGCCAGCAGCCAAGCCAGTAGCCTGCAGTTCTTT. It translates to CASSQASSLQFF.

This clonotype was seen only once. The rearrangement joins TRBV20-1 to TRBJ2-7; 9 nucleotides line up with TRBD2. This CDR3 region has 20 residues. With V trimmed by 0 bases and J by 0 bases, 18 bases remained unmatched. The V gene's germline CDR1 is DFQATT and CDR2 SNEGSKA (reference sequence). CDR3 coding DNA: TGCAGTGCTAGAGATCTACGGGGGCCGTCTAGCGGGGCGAGCTCCTACGAGCAGTACTTC. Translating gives CSARDLRGPSSGASSYEQYF.

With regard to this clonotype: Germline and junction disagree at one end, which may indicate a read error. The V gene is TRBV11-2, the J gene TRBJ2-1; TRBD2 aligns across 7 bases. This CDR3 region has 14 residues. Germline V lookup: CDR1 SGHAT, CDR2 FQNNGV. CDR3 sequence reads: CASSLWEGRNEQSF. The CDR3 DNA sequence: TGTGCCAGCAGCTTGTGGGAGGGCCGCAATGAGCAGTCCTTC.

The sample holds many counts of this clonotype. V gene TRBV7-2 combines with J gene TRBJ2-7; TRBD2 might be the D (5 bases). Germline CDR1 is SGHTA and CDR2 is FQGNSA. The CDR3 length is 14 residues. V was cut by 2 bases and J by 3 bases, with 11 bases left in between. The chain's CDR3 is CASSLRRVGYEQYF. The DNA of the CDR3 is TGTGCCAGCAGCTTAAGGCGGGTAGGCTACGAGCAGTACTTC.

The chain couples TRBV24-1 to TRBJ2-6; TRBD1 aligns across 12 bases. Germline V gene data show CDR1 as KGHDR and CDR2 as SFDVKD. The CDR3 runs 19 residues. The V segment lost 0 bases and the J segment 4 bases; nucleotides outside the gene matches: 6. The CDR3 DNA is TGTGCCACCAGTGATTTGCCGGGACAGGGGGCTACAGGGGCCAACGTCCTGACTTTC. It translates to CATSDLPGQGATGANVLTF.

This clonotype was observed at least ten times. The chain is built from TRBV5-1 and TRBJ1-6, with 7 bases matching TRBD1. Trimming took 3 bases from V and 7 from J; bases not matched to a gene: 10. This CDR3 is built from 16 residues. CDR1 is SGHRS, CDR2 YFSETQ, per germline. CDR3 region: CASSSSPGQRNSPLHF. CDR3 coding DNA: TGCGCCAGCAGCTCGTCCCCGGGACAGCGGAATTCACCCCTCCACTTT.

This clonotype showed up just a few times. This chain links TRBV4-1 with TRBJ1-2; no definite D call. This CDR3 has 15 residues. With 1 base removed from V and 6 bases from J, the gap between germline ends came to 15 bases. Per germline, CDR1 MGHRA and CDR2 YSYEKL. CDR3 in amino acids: CASSQGSDPSNGYTF. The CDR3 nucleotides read TGCGCCAGCAGCCAAGGGTCGGATCCAAGTAATGGCTACACCTTC.

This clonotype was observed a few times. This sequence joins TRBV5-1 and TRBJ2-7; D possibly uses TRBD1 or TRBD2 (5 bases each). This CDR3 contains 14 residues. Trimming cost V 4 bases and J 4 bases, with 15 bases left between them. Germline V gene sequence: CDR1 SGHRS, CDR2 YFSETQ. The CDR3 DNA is TGCGCCAGCAGCGGAGAAACAGGCGGGTACGAGCAGTACTTC. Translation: CASSGETGGYEQYF. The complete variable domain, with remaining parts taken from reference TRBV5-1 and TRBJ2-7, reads KAGVTQTPRYLIKTRGQQVTLSCSPISGHRSVSWYQQTPGQGLQFLFEYFSETQRNKGNFPGRFSGRQFSNSRSEMNVSTLELGDSALYLCASSGETGGYEQYFGPGTRLTVT.

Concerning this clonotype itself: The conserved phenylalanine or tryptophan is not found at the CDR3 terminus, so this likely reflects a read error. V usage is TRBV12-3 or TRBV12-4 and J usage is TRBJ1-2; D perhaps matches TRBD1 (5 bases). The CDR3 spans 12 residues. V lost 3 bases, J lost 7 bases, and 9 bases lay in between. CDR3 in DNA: TGTGCCAGCAGTTTTTCTGGGGCTGGCTACACCTCC. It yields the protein CASSFSGAGYTS.

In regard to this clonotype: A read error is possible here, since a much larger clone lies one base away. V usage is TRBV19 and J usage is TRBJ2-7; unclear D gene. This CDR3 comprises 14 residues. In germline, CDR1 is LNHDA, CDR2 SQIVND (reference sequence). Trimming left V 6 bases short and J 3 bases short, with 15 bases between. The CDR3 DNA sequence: TGTGCCAGTAGACCAGCCCTGGCCCACTACGAGCAGTACTTC. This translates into CASRPALAHYEQYF.

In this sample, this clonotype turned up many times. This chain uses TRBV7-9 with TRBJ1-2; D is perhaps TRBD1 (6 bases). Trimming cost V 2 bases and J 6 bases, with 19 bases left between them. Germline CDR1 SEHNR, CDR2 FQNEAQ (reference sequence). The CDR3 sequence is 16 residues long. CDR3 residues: CASSLTLPGHVDGYTF. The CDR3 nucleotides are TGTGCCAGCAGCTTAACTTTACCGGGACACGTGGATGGCTACACCTTC.

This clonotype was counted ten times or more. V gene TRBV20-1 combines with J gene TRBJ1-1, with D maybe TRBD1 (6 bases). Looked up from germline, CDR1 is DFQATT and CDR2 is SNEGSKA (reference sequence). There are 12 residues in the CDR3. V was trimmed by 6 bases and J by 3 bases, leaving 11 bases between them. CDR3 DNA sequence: TGCAGTGCCAGGCGACAGGACACTGAAGCTTTCTTT. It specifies CSARRQDTEAFF.

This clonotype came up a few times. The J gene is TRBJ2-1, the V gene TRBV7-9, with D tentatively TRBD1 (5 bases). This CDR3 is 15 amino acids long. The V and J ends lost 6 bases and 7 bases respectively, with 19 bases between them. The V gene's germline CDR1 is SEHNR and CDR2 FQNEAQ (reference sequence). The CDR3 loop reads CASSSGAPKGNEQFF. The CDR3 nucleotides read TGTGCCAGCAGTTCTGGGGCGCCAAAGGGGAATGAGCAGTTCTTC.

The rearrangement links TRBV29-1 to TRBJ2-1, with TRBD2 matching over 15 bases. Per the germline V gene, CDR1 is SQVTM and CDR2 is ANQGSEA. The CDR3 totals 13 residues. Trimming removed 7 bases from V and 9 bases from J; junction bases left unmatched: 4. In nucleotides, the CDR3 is TGCAGCGCACCGGGACTAGCGGGAGGTGAGCAGTTCTTC. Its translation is CSAPGLAGGEQFF.

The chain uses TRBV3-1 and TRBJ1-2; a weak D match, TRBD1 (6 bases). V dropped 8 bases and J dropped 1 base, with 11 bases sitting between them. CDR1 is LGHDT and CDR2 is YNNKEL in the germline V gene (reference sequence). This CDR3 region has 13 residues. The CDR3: CASGQGFNYGYTF. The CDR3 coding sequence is TGTGCCAGCGGGCAGGGGTTTAACTATGGCTACACCTTC.

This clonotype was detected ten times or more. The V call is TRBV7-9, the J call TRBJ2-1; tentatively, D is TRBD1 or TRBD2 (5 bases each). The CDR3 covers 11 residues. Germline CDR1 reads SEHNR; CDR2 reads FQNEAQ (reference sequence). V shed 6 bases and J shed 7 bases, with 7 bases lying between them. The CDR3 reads CASRGVNEQFF. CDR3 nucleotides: TGTGCCAGCAGGGGGGTAAATGAGCAGTTCTTC. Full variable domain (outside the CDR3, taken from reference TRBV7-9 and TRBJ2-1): DTGVSQNPRHKITKRGQNVTFRCDPISEHNRLYWYRQTLGQGPEFLTYFQNEAQLEKSRLLSDRFSAERPKGSFSTLEIQRTEQGDSAMYLCASRGVNEQFFGPGTRLTVL.

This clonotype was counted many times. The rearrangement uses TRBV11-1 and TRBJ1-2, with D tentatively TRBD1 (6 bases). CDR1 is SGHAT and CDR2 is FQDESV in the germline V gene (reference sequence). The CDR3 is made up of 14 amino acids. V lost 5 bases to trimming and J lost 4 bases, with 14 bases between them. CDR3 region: CASSNPGHSYGYTF. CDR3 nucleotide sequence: TGTGCCAGCAGCAACCCGGGACACTCCTATGGCTACACCTTC.

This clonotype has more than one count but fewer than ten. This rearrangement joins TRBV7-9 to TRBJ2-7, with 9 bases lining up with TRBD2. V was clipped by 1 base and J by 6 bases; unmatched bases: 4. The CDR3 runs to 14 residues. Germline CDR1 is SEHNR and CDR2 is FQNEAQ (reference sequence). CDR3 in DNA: TGTGCCAGCAGCTTAGAAGCGGGAGGTAGCGAGCAGTACTTC. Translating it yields CASSLEAGGSEQYF.